This T cell receptor (beta chain) was observed in a study of shared clonotypes between healthy human individuals (dated by TCRdb to the early 2020s). Study-wide context: The cohort included three men and a couple of women between 18 and 49 years of age. For each donor, CD4 naive and CD4 memory were each given three plates, CD8 naive was given two plates, and CD8 memory was given one plate. Different laboratories and diverse techniques were used to prepare libraries and sequence TCR repertoires, to increase sequencing depth and limit assay-specific biases. To estimate repertoire size and how much clonotypes are shared between individuals, the study performed deep sequencing of blood TCR repertoires from about five healthy adults. Leukapheresis yielded between about 0.85 and 9.5 billion PBMCs per donor. Study-wide conclusions, independent of this receptor: Incomplete sequencing was indicated by rarefaction of sorted-subset datasets, despite the large sequencing depth. About 5% of naive CD4, roughly 3.5% of naive CD8, around 2.3% of memory CD4, and 0.35% to 0.5% of memory CD8 clonotypes were shared across several donors. The genetic and exposure-history diversity represented was limited by the small number of donors. Based on pairwise subsampling, the degree of clonotype sharing among donors was expected to be affected by sequencing depth. Estimated clonotype richness was generally larger for naive than for memory subsets. Compared with non-shared clonotypes, clonotypes shared by all four sorted-subset donors had higher generation probabilities. Sampling was restricted to blood, and TCR repertoires in tissue are likely to differ from TCR repertoires in blood.

TCR CDR3 regions were amplified from genomic DNA by multiplex PCR using the deep immunoSEQ assay. Extracted genomic DNA from each cell subset was spread evenly across all wells of several immunoSEQ 96-well plates, with each plate serving as a replicate. Each replicate PCR for sorted subsets received about 180 ng genomic DNA, equal to 28,000 or so T cell genomes. Purified libraries were quantified with a Qubit 3.0 fluorometer, sized on a Bioanalyzer 2100, and re-quantified with the KAPA Library Quantification kit. Each immunoSEQ 96-well plate was sequenced on its own single-read 150-cycle Illumina NextSeq 550 flow cell. The study's own analysis went as follows. Because only junctional sequences without quality scores were contained in the immunoSEQ output, filtering matching that applied to full-length reads could not be performed. To assign V/J genes and CDR3, sequences were annotated using PyIR, a Python wrapper for IgBLAST v1.9, with IMGT germline references. Any read was removed if the V/J assignment was weak (E-value above 1e-6), the CDR3 was missing, or the read contained stop codons, out-of-frame junctions, or ambiguous translated residues. V3J clonotypes were defined as sequences sharing the same inferred V gene, J gene, and CDR3 amino acid sequence. The percentage overlap between two repertoires was calculated by dividing the number of shared unique clonotypes by the size of the smaller repertoire. Three approaches were used to assess repertoire richness: RTK rarefaction, the Chao1 estimator, and Recon v2.1 estimates of unobserved clonotypes. Generation probabilities for all TCRbeta clonotypes obtained by the gDNA method from a handful of donors were computed using OLGA. TCRdb provides this immuneACCESS table in a form limited to in-frame rearrangements. Some clones are lacking; in checked studies, under half of them reflect an unresolved V gene, and why the rest are absent is not known. V, J and clone size derive from that table, while D and trimming were established from the DNA sequence. Counted in this sample were some 2 million clones; roughly 95% of them appeared once. The biggest ten clones account for roughly 0.13% of the sample.

In its sample, this clone was seen once. The target of this receptor is not known. A junction boundary mismatches the germline segment, possibly from a read error. The CDR3, from cysteine to phenylalanine, totals 13 residues. Only the CDR3 DNA is retained, 39 bases long and in frame from the first base. For CDR1 and CDR2, the germline V gene lists SGHAT and FQNNGV. Donors were healthy HIV-negative adults with no recently reported acute infections or vaccinations. Only Caucasian adults living in Nashville, Tennessee, USA were represented among the donors. CD4+ T cells were enriched by magnetic negative selection, after which naive cells were positively selected on CD45RA and the negative fraction was taken as the memory subset. Blood was collected by leukapheresis, and PBMCs were isolated by Ficoll-Histopaque density gradient centrifugation and then cryopreserved in liquid nitrogen vapor phase. Purity and quantity of every magnetically sorted T cell population were checked by analytical flow cytometry. Each sorted fraction had its genomic DNA isolated and then quantified by UV absorbance on a Nanodrop 2000c.

The V and J genes are TRBV11-2 and TRBJ2-7, with 8 bases matching TRBD1. The sequenced sample was naive CD4+ T cells sorted from blood. Explained via the paper, the cell subset or site label denotes: CD45RA+ positively selected. This receptor was taken from a man aged 18 to 30 in good health. The DNA reads as follows: TGTGCCAGCAGCTTAGGGACAGGGTCGTCCCCTTTCTTC. It is translated as CASSLGTGSSPFF. The entire variable domain, with the stretches around the CDR3 drawn from the reference TRBV11-2 and TRBJ2-7 proteins, is EAGVAQSPRYKIIEKRQSVAFWCNPISGHATLYWYQQILGQGPKLLIQFQNNGVVDDSQLPKDRFSAERLKGVDSTLKIQPAKLEDSAVYLCASSLGTGSSPFFGPGTRLTVT.